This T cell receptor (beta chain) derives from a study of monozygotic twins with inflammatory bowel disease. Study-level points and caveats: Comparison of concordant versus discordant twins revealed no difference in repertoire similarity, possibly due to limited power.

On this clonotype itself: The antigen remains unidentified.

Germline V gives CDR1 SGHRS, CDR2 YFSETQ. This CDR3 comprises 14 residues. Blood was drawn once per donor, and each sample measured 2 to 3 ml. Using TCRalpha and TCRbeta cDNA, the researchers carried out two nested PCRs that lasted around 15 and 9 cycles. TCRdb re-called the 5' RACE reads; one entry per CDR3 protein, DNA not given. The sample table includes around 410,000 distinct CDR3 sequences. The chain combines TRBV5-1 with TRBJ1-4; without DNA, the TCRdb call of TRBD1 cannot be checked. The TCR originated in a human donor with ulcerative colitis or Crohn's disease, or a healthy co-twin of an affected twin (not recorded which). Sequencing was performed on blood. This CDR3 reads CASSLDGAGEKLFF.